These 14 T cell receptor beta chains were all obtained from the same sample, sequenced in a study of shared clonotypes between healthy human individuals (dated by TCRdb to about 2020). For the CD8 naive samples, CD45RO-negative cells were positively selected for CCR7, yielding a CD45RA+CCR7+ population from which TemRA cells were excluded. The protocol used for the library was the immunoSEQ multiplex PCR assay. In TCRdb, the immuneACCESS table is reduced to in-frame sequences with V and J assigned. These tables do not hold every clone; where another copy was compared, an unresolved V gene accounts for under half, and the others remain unexplained. This sample comprises around 2,000,000 clones, about 94% of them detected only once. The ten most abundant clones make up more than 0.9% of the sample. The sample was naive CD8+ T cells sorted from blood. The sample's cell subset or site label, decoded: CD45RA+CCR7+. All receptors derive from a young man in good health.

The V and J genes are TRBV4-1 and TRBJ2-1, with 7 bases that match TRBD2. The germline CDR1 and CDR2 sequences are MGHRA and YSYEKL. CDR3 length: 17 amino acids. J lost 3 bases, V lost 0 bases, and 8 bases had no gene match. The CDR3 reads CASSQDPGRGGYNEQFF. The CDR3 nucleotides are TGCGCCAGCAGCCAAGACCCGGGGAGGGGAGGCTACAATGAGCAGTTCTTC.

In the case of this clone: Other DNA sequences from this sample encode an identical CDR3 as well. The chain is built from TRBV27 and TRBJ1-5; 9 bases are a match to TRBD1. The V segment lost 3 bases and the J segment 7 bases; nucleotides outside the gene matches: 1. Germline V gene lookup returns CDR1 MNHEY and CDR2 SMNVEV (reference sequence). The CDR3 covers 13 residues. The CDR3 sequence: CASSFDRGQPQHF. The CDR3, as DNA: TGTGCCAGCAGTTTCGACAGGGGGCAGCCCCAGCATTTT.

Note on this clone: Other DNA sequences within the sample encode an identical CDR3. The chain employs TRBV4-1 and TRBJ1-2; 7 nucleotides align to TRBD1. The junction had 2 bases not matched to a gene; V was cut back by 1 base and J by 3 bases. Germline assignment: CDR1 MGHRA and CDR2 YSYEKL. The CDR3 spans 14 residues. The CDR3 is CASSQVDRDYGYTF. In DNA form, the CDR3 reads TGCGCCAGCAGCCAAGTAGACAGGGACTATGGCTACACCTTC.

The V gene is TRBV5-6, the J gene TRBJ2-7; D is unclear. The germline CDR1 and CDR2 sequences are SGHDT and YYEEEE. V was pared by 0 bases and J by 2 bases, with 15 bases between. CDR3 length: 16 residues. The CDR3 here is CASSLDTGLVAYEQYF. The DNA of the CDR3 is TGTGCCAGCAGCTTGGACACGGGCCTAGTAGCCTACGAGCAGTACTTC. The full variable domain, completed using reference TRBV5-6 and TRBJ2-7, is DAGVTQSPTHLIKTRGQQVTLRCSPKSGHDTVSWYQQALGQGPQFIFQYYEEEERQRGNFPDRFSGHQFPNYSSELNVNALLLGDSALYLCASSLDTGLVAYEQYFGPGTRLTVT.

The V and J genes are TRBV10-3 and TRBJ2-4; no clear D. The CDR3 has 14 amino acids. The germline V and J ends were trimmed by 0 bases and 2 bases, with 5 bases remaining between them. From germline, CDR1 is ENHRY and CDR2 SYGVKD. CDR3 protein: CAISESSSKNIQYF. In nucleotides, the CDR3 is TGTGCCATCAGTGAGTCTTCTTCCAAAAACATTCAGTACTTC.

The chain couples TRBV27 to TRBJ2-7, with TRBD1 as a possible D gene (6 bases). Germline V CDR1 and CDR2: MNHEY, SMNVEV (reference sequence). V dropped 3 bases and J dropped 2 bases, with 17 bases sitting between them. The CDR3 extends over 16 amino acids. As DNA, the CDR3 is TGTGCCAGCAGTTTCCTAGTCGGACAGAAAGCCTACGAGCAGTACTTC. Protein product: CASSFLVGQKAYEQYF.

A note on this clone: Other DNA variants within this sample encode the same CDR3. The chain links TRBV19 to TRBJ1-2; perhaps TRBD1 as D (6 bases). The CDR3 consists of 14 residues. V lost 7 bases and J lost 2, with 14 bases in between. CDR1 is LNHDA and CDR2 is SQIVND in the germline V gene (reference sequence). The CDR3 coding sequence is TGTGCCAGTACCCCCGGGGGGGCCAACTATGGCTACACCTTC. Encoded protein: CASTPGGANYGYTF. Filled out from reference TRBV19 and TRBJ1-2, the complete variable domain reads DGGITQSPKYLFRKEGQNVTLSCEQNLNHDAMYWYRQDPGQGLRLIYYSQIVNDFQKGDIAEGYSVSREKKESFPLTVTSAQKNPTAFYLCASTPGGANYGYTFGSGTRLTVV.

V gene TRBV6-1 combines with J gene TRBJ2-1; D possibly uses TRBD1 or TRBD2 (7 bases each). Germline loops: CDR1 MNHNS, CDR2 SASEGT. The CDR3 contains 15 residues. The V gene lost 2 bases and the J gene lost 4 bases, with 12 bases spanning the gap. The CDR3 reads CASSESQGGYNEQFF. The CDR3 DNA sequence: TGTGCCAGCAGTGAAAGTCAGGGGGGGTACAATGAGCAGTTCTTC.

The chain carries TRBV29-1 and TRBJ2-7; 7 bases match TRBD1. CDR3 length equals 14 residues. V was clipped by 3 bases and J by 2 bases; unmatched bases: 7. From germline, CDR1 is SQVTM and CDR2 ANQGSEA. CDR3 region: CSVEEAGGTYEQYF. The CDR3, as DNA: TGCAGCGTTGAGGAGGCAGGGGGTACCTACGAGCAGTACTTC.

This chain connects TRBV6-1 to TRBJ2-7; TRBD1 might be the D (6 bases). Germline V gene lookup returns CDR1 MNHNS and CDR2 SASEGT. V lost 1 base and J lost 6, with 13 bases in between. CDR3 length: 14 amino acids. The CDR3 reads CASSEVGTSAEQYF. The CDR3 DNA is TGTGCCAGCAGTGAAGTGGGGACATCGGCCGAGCAGTACTTC.

The V call is TRBV13, the J call TRBJ2-2; 10 nucleotides line up with TRBD2. Germline CDR1 and CDR2: PRHDT and FYEKMQ (reference sequence). The length of the CDR3 is 18 residues. With 4 bases clipped from V and 4 bases from J, the junction kept 12 bases outside the gene matches. This CDR3 reads CASSSDSAGGPVTGELFF. The CDR3 nucleotides read TGTGCCAGCAGCTCCGATTCAGCGGGGGGGCCGGTCACCGGGGAGCTGTTTTTT.

The J gene is TRBJ2-5, the V gene TRBV6-5, with D perhaps TRBD1 or TRBD2 (5 bases each). The V and J ends lost 6 bases and 4 bases respectively, with 15 bases between them. The CDR3 loop spans 14 amino acids. The germline CDR1 and CDR2 sequences are MNHEY and SVGAGI. CDR3 residues: CASSLGDGAETQYF. DNA for the CDR3: TGTGCCAGCAGCCTGGGAGACGGGGCAGAGACCCAGTACTTC.

Concerning this clone: Within the sample, other DNA sequences also encode this same CDR3. J is TRBJ2-7 and V is TRBV11-2, with 7 bases that match TRBD1. The CDR3 contains 14 residues. The germline V gene has CDR1 SGHAT and CDR2 FQNNGV. V was pared by 1 base and J by 1 base, with 1 base of the junction left unmatched. This CDR3 reads CASSLGTGSYEQYF. The CDR3 DNA sequence: TGTGCCAGCAGCTTAGGGACAGGATCCTACGAGCAGTACTTC.

The chain carries TRBV10-2 and TRBJ1-3, with TRBD1 matching over 7 bases. V trimming: 6 bases; J trimming: 2 bases; junction bases outside the gene matches: 4. The CDR3 consists of 14 residues. In germline, CDR1 is WSHSY, CDR2 SAAADI. The CDR3 sequence: CASREGAAGNTIYF. In nucleotides, the CDR3 is TGCGCCAGCAGAGAGGGGGCCGCTGGAAACACCATATATTTT.